A selection of T cell receptor beta chains follows, all from one sample in a study of T cells after yellow fever vaccination. TCRdb redid the calling of the 5' RACE reads with MiXCR, one entry per CDR3 protein. The table records some 260,000 distinct CDR3 sequences, around 4.9% of them present only once. Sequenced here: CD4+ T cells sorted from PBMCs, sampled on the day of the yellow fever booster vaccination. The receptors were gathered from a man aged 18 to 30 who received the YFV17D yellow fever vaccine. The CDR3 runs from the conserved cysteine through the conserved F or W. Fields, in order: V gene, J gene, CDR3 protein.

v_gene: TRBV4-2
j_gene: TRBJ2-5
CDR3aa: CASSQVGGTLQETQYF

v_gene: TRBV20-1
j_gene: TRBJ1-1
CDR3aa: CSASSGVMNTEAFF

v_gene: TRBV6-5
j_gene: TRBJ2-5
CDR3aa: CASSNSPETQYF

v_gene: TRBV29-1
j_gene: TRBJ2-5
CDR3aa: CSVGGAGNYF

v_gene: TRBV13
j_gene: TRBJ2-2
CDR3aa: CASSLRPRGGPGELFF

v_gene: TRBV20-1
j_gene: TRBJ1-2
CDR3aa: CSTDRGAHGYTF

v_gene: TRBV4-3
j_gene: TRBJ1-1
CDR3aa: CASSQWAKDTEAFF

v_gene: TRBV11-2
j_gene: TRBJ1-5
CDR3aa: CASSSGIRENQPQHF

v_gene: TRBV7-6
j_gene: TRBJ2-3
CDR3aa: CASSSMISTDTQYF

v_gene: TRBV5-1
j_gene: TRBJ1-6
CDR3aa: CASSGDRASPLHF

v_gene: TRBV20-1
j_gene: TRBJ2-7
CDR3aa: CSATGGTALYEQYF

v_gene: TRBV4-3
j_gene: TRBJ2-3
CDR3aa: CASSQSLARGLLTRSSTDTQYF

v_gene: TRBV25-1
j_gene: TRBJ2-7
CDR3aa: CASSKGGSGKQYF

v_gene: TRBV7-2
j_gene: TRBJ2-5
CDR3aa: CASSLGRGWQETQYF

v_gene: TRBV4-3
j_gene: TRBJ1-6
CDR3aa: CASSQDKGMGYNSPLHF

v_gene: TRBV10-3
j_gene: TRBJ1-2
CDR3aa: CAIDRAGGFGYTF

v_gene: TRBV7-9
j_gene: TRBJ2-4
CDR3aa: CASSLARGGGRGNIQYF

v_gene: TRBV12-3/TRBV12-4
j_gene: TRBJ2-1
CDR3aa: CASSFPGGTYNEQFF

v_gene: TRBV4-1
j_gene: TRBJ2-5
CDR3aa: CASSHHGTVQETQYF

v_gene: TRBV20-1
j_gene: TRBJ2-7
CDR3aa: CSARIPTGVDYEQYF

v_gene: TRBV19
j_gene: TRBJ1-2
CDR3aa: CASSMYEVTVWAVTF

v_gene: TRBV20-1
j_gene: TRBJ2-5
CDR3aa: CSGTSGGKQETQYF

v_gene: TRBV18
j_gene: TRBJ2-1
CDR3aa: CASSLTSGDGEQFF

v_gene: TRBV3-1
j_gene: TRBJ2-2
CDR3aa: CASGPLGNAGELFF

v_gene: TRBV4-1
j_gene: TRBJ2-5
CDR3aa: CASSQDPGFRETQYF

v_gene: TRBV2
j_gene: TRBJ1-3
CDR3aa: CASRPTGSGNTIYF

v_gene: TRBV19
j_gene: TRBJ1-3
CDR3aa: CASSIPGASGNTIYF

v_gene: TRBV6-5
j_gene: TRBJ1-6
CDR3aa: CASSYHWAGRNSPLHF

v_gene: TRBV7-2
j_gene: TRBJ2-4
CDR3aa: CASSLAGGKNIQYF

v_gene: TRBV2
j_gene: TRBJ1-6
CDR3aa: CASRLQGSSPLHF

v_gene: TRBV4-2
j_gene: TRBJ1-6
CDR3aa: CASSQAGQIISPLHF

v_gene: TRBV7-9
j_gene: TRBJ1-4
CDR3aa: CASSSVGQGSEKLFF

v_gene: TRBV12-3/TRBV12-4
j_gene: TRBJ1-2
CDR3aa: CASSLEELGYTF

v_gene: TRBV7-2
j_gene: TRBJ2-3
CDR3aa: CASSFSRQGSDTQYF

v_gene: TRBV2
j_gene: TRBJ1-5
CDR3aa: CASRDPMEPQHF

v_gene: TRBV3-1
j_gene: TRBJ2-2
CDR3aa: CASSQGTGWSGELFF

v_gene: TRBV18
j_gene: TRBJ2-3
CDR3aa: CASSPVADTQYF

v_gene: TRBV5-1
j_gene: TRBJ2-5
CDR3aa: CASSVTTMETQYF

v_gene: TRBV6-5
j_gene: TRBJ1-2
CDR3aa: CASRIDGGLGYGYTF

v_gene: TRBV5-1
j_gene: TRBJ1-1
CDR3aa: CASSLDMLMMNTEAFF

v_gene: TRBV10-3
j_gene: TRBJ2-1
CDR3aa: CAISESTSGGPRDNEQFF

v_gene: TRBV2
j_gene: TRBJ2-7
CDR3aa: CASKGLAGYEQYF

v_gene: TRBV10-3
j_gene: TRBJ2-3
CDR3aa: CAITASGTDTQYF

v_gene: TRBV5-1
j_gene: TRBJ2-1
CDR3aa: CASSKRTGGNEQFF